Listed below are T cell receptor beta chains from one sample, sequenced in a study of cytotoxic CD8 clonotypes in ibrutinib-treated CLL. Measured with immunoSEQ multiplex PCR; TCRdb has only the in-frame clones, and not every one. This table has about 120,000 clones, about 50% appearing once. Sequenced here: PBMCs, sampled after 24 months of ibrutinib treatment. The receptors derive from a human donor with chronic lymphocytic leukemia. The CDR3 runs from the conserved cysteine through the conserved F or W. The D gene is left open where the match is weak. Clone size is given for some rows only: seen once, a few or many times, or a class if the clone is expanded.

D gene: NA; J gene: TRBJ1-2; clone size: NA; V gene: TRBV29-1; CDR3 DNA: TGCAGCGTTGAAGGGAGCCCCCAGGGGTCTTATGGCTACACCTTC; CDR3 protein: CSVEGSPQGSYGYTF
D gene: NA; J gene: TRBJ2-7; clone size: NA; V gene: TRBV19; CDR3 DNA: TGTGCCAGTAGTATCTCCTGGGGGTTGGGCTACGAGCAGTACTTC; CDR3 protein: CASSISWGLGYEQYF
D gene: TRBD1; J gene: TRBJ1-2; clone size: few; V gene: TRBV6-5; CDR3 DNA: TGTGCCAGCAGTTCTAAGGGGGGGACAGGGCTTGGCTACACCTTC; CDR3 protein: CASSSKGGTGLGYTF
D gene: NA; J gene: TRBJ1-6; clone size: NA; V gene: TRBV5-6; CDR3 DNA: TGTGCCAGCAGCTTGGGCCAGAGAGAAAATTCACCCCTCCACTTT; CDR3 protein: CASSLGQRENSPLHF
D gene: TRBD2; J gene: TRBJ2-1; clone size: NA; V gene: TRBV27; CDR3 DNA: TGTGCCAGCGTAGCGGGGGGGCCGGCCTACAATGAGCAGTTCTTC; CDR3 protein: CASVAGGPAYNEQFF
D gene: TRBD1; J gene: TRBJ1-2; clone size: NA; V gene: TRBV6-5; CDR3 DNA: TGTGCCAGCAGTTTGGACAGGCTGTATGGCTACACCTTC; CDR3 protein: CASSLDRLYGYTF
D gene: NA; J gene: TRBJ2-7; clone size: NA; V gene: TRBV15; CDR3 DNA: TGTGCCACCAGCAGAGAGGGGGGCTCCTACGAGCAGTACTTC; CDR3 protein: CATSREGGSYEQYF
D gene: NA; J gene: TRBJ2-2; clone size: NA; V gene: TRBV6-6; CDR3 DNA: TGTGCCAGCAGTTCCTCTAACACCGGGGAGCTGTTTTTT; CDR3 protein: CASSSSNTGELFF
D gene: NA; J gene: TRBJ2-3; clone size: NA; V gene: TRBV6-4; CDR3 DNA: TGTGCCAGCAGTAACTCCCTTAATACTGCGACGCAGTATTTT; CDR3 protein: CASSNSLNTATQYF
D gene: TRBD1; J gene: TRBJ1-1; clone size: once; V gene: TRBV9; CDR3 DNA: TGTGCCAGCAGCCCAACGGGACAGTCAGTGGACACTGAAGCTTTCTTT; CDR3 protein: CASSPTGQSVDTEAFF
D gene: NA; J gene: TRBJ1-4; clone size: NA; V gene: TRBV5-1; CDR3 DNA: TGCGCCAGCAGTATGGGGAGCACCTTTAAAAAACTGTTTTTT; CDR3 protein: CASSMGSTFKKLFF
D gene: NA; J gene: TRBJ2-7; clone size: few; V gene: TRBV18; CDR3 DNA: TGTGCCAGCTCAGAGACAGTAGTAGAGCAGTACTTC; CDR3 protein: CASSETVVEQYF
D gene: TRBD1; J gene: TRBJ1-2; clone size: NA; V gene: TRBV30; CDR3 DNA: TGTGCCCGAGACCGGGACAGTAATGGCTACACCTTC; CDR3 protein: CARDRDSNGYTF
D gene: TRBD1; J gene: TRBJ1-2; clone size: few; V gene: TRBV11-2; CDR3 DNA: TGTGCCAGCAGCTTAGTTGGATTAACAGGGGGCCCAATGGGCTACACCTTC; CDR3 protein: CASSLVGLTGGPMGYTF
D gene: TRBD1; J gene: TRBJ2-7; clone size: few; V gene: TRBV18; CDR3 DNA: TGTGCCAGCTCAGCGACAGGGACCTACGAGCAGTACTTC; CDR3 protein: CASSATGTYEQYF
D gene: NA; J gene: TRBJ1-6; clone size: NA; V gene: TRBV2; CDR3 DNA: TGTGCCAGCTCGCCCGGGACATCGAATTCACCCCTCCACTTT; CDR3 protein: CASSPGTSNSPLHF
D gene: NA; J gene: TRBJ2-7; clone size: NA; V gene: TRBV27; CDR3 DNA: TGTGCCAGCAGACCGACAATCAGCTCCTACGAGCAGTACTTC; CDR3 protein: CASRPTISSYEQYF
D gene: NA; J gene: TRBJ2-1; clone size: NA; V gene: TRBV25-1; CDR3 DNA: TGTGCCAGCAGTGAGAGGGGCAGGGTCGATGAGCAGTTCTTC; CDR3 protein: CASSERGRVDEQFF
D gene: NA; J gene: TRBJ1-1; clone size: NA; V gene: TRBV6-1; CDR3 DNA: TGTGCCAGCAGATCGTCAATGGGGGTATTCACTGAAGCTTTCTTT; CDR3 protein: CASRSSMGVFTEAFF
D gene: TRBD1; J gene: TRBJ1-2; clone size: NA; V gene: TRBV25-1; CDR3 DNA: TGTGCCAGCAGAATGGACAGGGGCTATGGCTACACCTTC; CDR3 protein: CASRMDRGYGYTF
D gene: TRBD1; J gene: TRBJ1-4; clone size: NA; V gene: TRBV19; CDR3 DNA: TGTGCCAGCCTAAGACTCTCGGGACAGAAGAATGAAAAACTGTTTTTT; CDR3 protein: CASLRLSGQKNEKLFF
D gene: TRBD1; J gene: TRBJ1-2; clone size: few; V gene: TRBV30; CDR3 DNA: TGTGCCTGGAGTCCGGCAGGGGGCGGGTTCGGCTATGGCTACACCTTC; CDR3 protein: CAWSPAGGGFGYGYTF
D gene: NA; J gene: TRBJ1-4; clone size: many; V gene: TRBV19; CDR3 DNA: TGTGCCAGTAGTCGACAAGTTAATGAAAAACTGTTTTTT; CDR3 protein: CASSRQVNEKLFF
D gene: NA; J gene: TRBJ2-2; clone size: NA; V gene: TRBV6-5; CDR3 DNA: TGTGCCACCAAGGAATTCACCGGGGAGCTGTTTTTT; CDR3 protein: CATKEFTGELFF
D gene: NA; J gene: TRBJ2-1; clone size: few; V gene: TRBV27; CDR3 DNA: TGTGCCAGCAGCATACTTTGGAGCTCCTACAATGAGCAGTTCTTC; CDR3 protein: CASSILWSSYNEQFF
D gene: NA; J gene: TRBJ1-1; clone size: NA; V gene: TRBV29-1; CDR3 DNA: TGCAGCGTTGGAAGTTACACTGAAGCTTTCTTT; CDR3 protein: CSVGSYTEAFF
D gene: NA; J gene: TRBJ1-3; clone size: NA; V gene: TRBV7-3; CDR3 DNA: TGTGCCAGCAGCTCCCTCCCACAGGGCTCTGGAAACACCATATATTTT; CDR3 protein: CASSSLPQGSGNTIYF
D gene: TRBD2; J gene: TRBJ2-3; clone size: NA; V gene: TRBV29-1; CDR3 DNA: TGCAGCGGGAACCTAGCGGGGGCCGTAGCGAATACGCAGTATTTT; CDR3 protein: CSGNLAGAVANTQYF
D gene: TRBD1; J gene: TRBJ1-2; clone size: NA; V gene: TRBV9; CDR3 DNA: TGTGCCAGCAGCGCCAGGACAGGGGGTTACTATGGCTACACCTTC; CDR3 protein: CASSARTGGYYGYTF
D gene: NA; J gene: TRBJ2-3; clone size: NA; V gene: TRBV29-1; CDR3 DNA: TGCAGCGTTGAATGGGGGAAAGATACGCAGTATTTT; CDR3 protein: CSVEWGKDTQYF
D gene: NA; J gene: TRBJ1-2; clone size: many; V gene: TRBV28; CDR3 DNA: TGTGCCAGCAGTTTATTGGGGAACTATGGCTACACCTTC; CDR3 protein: CASSLLGNYGYTF
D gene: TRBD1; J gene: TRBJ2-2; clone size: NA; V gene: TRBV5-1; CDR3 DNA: TGCGCCAGCAGAAGGGACAGTGCTCTTACCGGGGAGCTGTTTTTT; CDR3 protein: CASRRDSALTGELFF
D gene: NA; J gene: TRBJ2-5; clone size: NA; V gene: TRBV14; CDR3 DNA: TGTGCCAGCAGCCAAGCGGATTGGACCCAGTACTTC; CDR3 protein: CASSQADWTQYF